This record covers a single T cell receptor beta chain. Its antigen is as yet unknown. The PCR contained 60 Vbeta and 13 Jbeta primers. The table came from immunoSEQ multiplex PCR; TCRdb's copy has only in-frame clones and leaves some out. The sample has 100,000 to 150,000 clones, around 75% seen once. The donors (healthy individuals) were bone marrow donors. This entry belongs to a study of cytomegalovirus exposure and HLA in healthy donors. Study as a whole: The Caucasian-associated ancestry cluster contained 81% of the roughly 400 genotyped donors. Study-level results: In a later analysis, V- and J-gene trimming of beta chains associated with a DCLRE1C missense variant, replicated independently. HLA alleles showed associations with around 15,000 TCR beta sequences in a later analysis, at a 0.05 false discovery rate.

V lost 2 bases and J 0 bases, leaving 7 bases between the germline ends. The germline V gene encodes CDR1 SGHRS and CDR2 YFSETQ. This CDR3 has 14 amino acids. Material: PBMCs. The receptor's source is a woman in her forties or fifties in good health and CMV-seropositive. The V gene is TRBV5-1, the J gene TRBJ2-3; D may be TRBD1 (5 bases). CDR3 bases: TGCGCCAGCAGCTTTTCAGGGAGCACAGATACGCAGTATTTT. Amino acid sequence: CASSFSGSTDTQYF.